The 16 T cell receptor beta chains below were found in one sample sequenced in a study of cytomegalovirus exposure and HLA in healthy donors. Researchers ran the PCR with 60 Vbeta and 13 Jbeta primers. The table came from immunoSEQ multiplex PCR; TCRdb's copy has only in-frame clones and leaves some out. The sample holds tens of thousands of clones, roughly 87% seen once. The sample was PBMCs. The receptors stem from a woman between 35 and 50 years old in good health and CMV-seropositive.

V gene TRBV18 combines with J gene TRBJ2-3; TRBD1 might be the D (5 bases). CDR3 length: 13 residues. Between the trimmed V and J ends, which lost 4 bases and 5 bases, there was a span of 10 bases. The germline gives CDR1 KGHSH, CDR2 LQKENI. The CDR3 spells CASSLGQGDTQYF. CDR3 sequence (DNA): TGTGCCAGCTCACTCGGGCAGGGAGATACGCAGTATTTT.

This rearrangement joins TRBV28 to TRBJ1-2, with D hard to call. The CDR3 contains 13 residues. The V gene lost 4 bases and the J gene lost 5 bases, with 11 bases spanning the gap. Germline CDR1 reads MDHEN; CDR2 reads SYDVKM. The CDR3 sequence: CASSYAPIYGYTF. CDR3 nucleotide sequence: TGTGCCAGCAGTTATGCGCCAATATATGGCTACACCTTC.

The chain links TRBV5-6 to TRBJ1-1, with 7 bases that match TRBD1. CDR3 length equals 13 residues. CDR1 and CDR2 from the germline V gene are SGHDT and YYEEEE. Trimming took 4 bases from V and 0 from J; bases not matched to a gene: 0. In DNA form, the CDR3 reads TGTGCCAGCAGCCAGGGGGTGAACACTGAAGCTTTCTTT. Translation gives CASSQGVNTEAFF. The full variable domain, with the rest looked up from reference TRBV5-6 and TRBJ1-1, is DAGVTQSPTHLIKTRGQQVTLRCSPKSGHDTVSWYQQALGQGPQFIFQYYEEEERQRGNFPDRFSGHQFPNYSSELNVNALLLGDSALYLCASSQGVNTEAFFGQGTRLTVV.

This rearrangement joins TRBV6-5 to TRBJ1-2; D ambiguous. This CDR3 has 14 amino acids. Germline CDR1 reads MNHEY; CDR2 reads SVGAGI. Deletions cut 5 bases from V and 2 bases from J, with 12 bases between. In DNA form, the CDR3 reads TGTGCCAGCAGTGAAGGACTGCAAAACTATGGCTACACCTTC. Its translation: CASSEGLQNYGYTF.

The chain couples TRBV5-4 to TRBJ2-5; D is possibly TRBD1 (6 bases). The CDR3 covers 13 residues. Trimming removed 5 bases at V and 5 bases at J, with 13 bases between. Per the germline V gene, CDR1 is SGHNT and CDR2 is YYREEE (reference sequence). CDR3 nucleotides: TGTGCCAGCAGACTACAGGGAAGTGAGACCCAGTACTTC. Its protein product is CASRLQGSETQYF.

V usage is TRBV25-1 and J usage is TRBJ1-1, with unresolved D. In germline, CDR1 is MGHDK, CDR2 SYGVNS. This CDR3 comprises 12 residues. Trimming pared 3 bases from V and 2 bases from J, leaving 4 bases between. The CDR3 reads CASSDSNTEAFF. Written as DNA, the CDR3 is TGTGCCAGCAGTGACAGTAACACTGAAGCTTTCTTT.

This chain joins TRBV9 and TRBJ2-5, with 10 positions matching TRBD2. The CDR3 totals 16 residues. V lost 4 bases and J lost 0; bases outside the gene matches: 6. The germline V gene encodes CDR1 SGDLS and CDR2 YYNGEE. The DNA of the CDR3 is TGTGCCAGCAGCCCCGGACTAGCGGCGTACCAAGAGACCCAGTACTTC. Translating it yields CASSPGLAAYQETQYF.

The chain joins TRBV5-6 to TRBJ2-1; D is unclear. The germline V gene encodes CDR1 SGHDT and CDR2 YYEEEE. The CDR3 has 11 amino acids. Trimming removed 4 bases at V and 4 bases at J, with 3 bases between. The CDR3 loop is CASSLYNEQFF. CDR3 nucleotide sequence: TGTGCCAGCAGCCTTTACAATGAGCAGTTCTTC.

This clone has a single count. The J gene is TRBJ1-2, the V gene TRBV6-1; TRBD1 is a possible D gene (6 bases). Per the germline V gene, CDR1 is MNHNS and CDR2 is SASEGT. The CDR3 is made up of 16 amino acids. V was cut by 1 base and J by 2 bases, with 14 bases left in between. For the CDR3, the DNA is TGTGCCAGCAGTGAAGGGGGGTTTCAGGGGAACTATGGCTACACCTTC. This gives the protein CASSEGGFQGNYGYTF.

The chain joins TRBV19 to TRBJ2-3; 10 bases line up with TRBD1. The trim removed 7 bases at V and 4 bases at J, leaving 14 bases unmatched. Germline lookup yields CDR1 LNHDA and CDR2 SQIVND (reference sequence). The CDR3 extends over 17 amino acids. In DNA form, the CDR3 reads TGTGCCAGTACTCTGGCTTCCGGGACAGGGGTTTCAGATACGCAGTATTTT. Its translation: CASTLASGTGVSDTQYF. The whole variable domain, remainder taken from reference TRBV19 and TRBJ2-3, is DGGITQSPKYLFRKEGQNVTLSCEQNLNHDAMYWYRQDPGQGLRLIYYSQIVNDFQKGDIAEGYSVSREKKESFPLTVTSAQKNPTAFYLCASTLASGTGVSDTQYFGPGTRLTVL.

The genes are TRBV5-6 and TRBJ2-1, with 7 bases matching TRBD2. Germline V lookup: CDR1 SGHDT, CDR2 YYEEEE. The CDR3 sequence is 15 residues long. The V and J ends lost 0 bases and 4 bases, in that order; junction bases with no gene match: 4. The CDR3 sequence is CASSLVGTNYNEQFF. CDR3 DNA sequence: TGTGCCAGCAGCTTGGTCGGGACTAATTACAATGAGCAGTTCTTC.

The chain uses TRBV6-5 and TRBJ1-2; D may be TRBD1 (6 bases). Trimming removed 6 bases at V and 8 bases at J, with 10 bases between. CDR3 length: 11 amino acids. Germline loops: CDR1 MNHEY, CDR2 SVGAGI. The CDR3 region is CASSAGVGYTF. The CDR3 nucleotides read TGTGCCAGCAGCGCAGGGGTAGGCTACACCTTC.

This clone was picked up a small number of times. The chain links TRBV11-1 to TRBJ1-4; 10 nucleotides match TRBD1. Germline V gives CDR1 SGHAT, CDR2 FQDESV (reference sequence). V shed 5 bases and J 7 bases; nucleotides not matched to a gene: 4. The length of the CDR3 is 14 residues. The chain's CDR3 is CASSQGQGTEKLFF. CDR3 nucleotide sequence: TGTGCCAGCAGCCAGGGACAGGGGACTGAAAAACTGTTTTTT.

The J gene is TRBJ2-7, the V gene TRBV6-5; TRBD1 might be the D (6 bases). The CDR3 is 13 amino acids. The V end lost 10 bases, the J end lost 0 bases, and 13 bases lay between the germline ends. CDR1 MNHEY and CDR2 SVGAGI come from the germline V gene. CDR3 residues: CATYRVSSYEQYF. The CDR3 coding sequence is TGTGCCACATACAGGGTTTCCTCCTACGAGCAGTACTTC.

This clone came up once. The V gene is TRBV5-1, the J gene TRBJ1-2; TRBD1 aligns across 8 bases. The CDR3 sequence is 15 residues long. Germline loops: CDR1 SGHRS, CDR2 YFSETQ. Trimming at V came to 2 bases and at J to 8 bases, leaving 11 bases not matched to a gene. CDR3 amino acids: CASSLAGTGLGGYTF. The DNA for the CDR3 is TGCGCCAGCAGCTTAGCAGGGACAGGCCTCGGGGGCTACACCTTC.

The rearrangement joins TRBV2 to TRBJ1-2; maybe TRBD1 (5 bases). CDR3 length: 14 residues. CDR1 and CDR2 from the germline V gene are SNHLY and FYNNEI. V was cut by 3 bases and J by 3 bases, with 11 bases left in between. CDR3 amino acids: CASSDSGGYYGYTF. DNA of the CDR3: TGTGCCAGCAGTGATTCGGGGGGGTACTATGGCTACACCTTC.